The TCR beta chain described here comes from a study of T cells in localized non-small cell lung cancer. Whole-study results and caveats: Sequencing, confined to only one tumor region, leaves heterogeneity possible. Adjacent lung tissue had a median about 50 of the top 100 clones found in the tumor. Higher blood T cell density tracked longer overall survival. Uninvolved adjacent lung showed the highest T cell clonality, exceeding tumor.

The repertoire was sequenced with immunoSEQ multiplex PCR; TCRdb's copy has only in-frame clones and lacks some. The data show tens of thousands of clones, around 79% seen once. Comment on this clone: Its matching antigen is unknown.

The starting material was peripheral blood, obtained before any cancer treatment. This TCR was recovered from a male donor older than 55 with stage III squamous cell lung carcinoma.

The CDR3 here is CASSLESQYYGYTF. In nucleotides, the CDR3 is TGCGCCAGCAGCTTGGAGAGTCAGTACTATGGCTACACCTTC. This sequence joins TRBV5-1 and TRBJ1-2, with no clear D. The CDR3 loop spans 14 amino acids. Germline V gene data show CDR1 as SGHRS and CDR2 as YFSETQ. The V gene lost 0 bases and the J gene lost 3 bases, with 9 bases spanning the gap. The full variable domain, in which reference TRBV5-1 and TRBJ1-2 provide the parts outside the CDR3, is KAGVTQTPRYLIKTRGQQVTLSCSPISGHRSVSWYQQTPGQGLQFLFEYFSETQRNKGNFPGRFSGRQFSNSRSEMNVSTLELGDSALYLCASSLESQYYGYTFGSGTRLTVV.